At least ten counts were recorded for the clone carrying this T cell receptor (beta chain). Its antigen is still unknown. This record comes from a study of molecular identifiers for immune sequencing clone quantification. As CD8+CD4-CCR7+CD45RA+ cells, naive CD8 T cells were sorted. In TCRdb, the PCR reads were re-called with MiXCR into one record per CDR3 protein. Here the sample spans about half a million distinct CDR3 sequences, 20% to 25% being singletons. The CDR3 is 12 amino acids. Germline-derived CDR1 and CDR2 are SGHDT and YYEEEE. V was clipped by 4 bases and J by 7 bases, with 11 bases between them. General observations from the study: Because of identical TCR molecules sharing a barcode, sizes of highly expanded clones could be underestimated.

The sequencing sample was made of naive CD8+ T cells from blood, with Jurkat cell RNA spiked in. As to subset: FACS-sorted CD8+CD4-CCR7+CD45RA+ naive T cells. This clonotype was obtained from a human donor in good health. Some libraries in this study had Jurkat cell RNA spiked in. This sequence joins TRBV5-6 and TRBJ1-1; TRBD1 might be the D (5 bases). In nucleotides, the CDR3 is TGTGCCAGCAGCCAACAGGACCTTGAAGCTTTCTTT. As protein: CASSQQDLEAFF.